What follows are 5 T cell receptor beta chains derived from one specimen sequenced in a study of PD-L1 blockade in urothelial cancer. The method was immunoSEQ multiplex PCR; TCRdb's version includes in-frame clones alone and lacks a portion of them. The sample yields about 24,000 clones, less than 90% seen once. Here the sequenced sample was PBMCs, taken around atezolizumab (anti-PD-L1) treatment. The receptors shown here come from a man aged 65-85 years with urothelial cancer.

The chain recombines TRBV2 with TRBJ1-2; D not certain. The V and J ends lost 4 bases and 0 bases respectively, with 24 bases between them. CDR1 SNHLY and CDR2 FYNNEI come from the germline V gene. This CDR3 region has 19 residues. The CDR3 loop reads CASSVFRILNTGANYGYTF. Here the CDR3 DNA reads TGTGCCAGCAGTGTTTTCCGAATTCTCAATACCGGGGCTAACTATGGCTACACCTTC.

The DNA of the CDR3 is TGTGCCAGCAACAGGGGGGGTTTGGCAGAGACCCAGTACTTC. Translating it yields CASNRGGLAETQYF. The genes are TRBV5-4 and TRBJ2-5, with D possibly TRBD1 on 8 matching bases. The CDR3 spans 14 residues. The germline V gene encodes CDR1 SGHNT and CDR2 YYREEE (reference sequence). The V and J ends lost 6 bases and 4 bases respectively, with 16 bases between them.

This clone is categorized as medium-sized. The gene calls are TRBV11-2 and TRBJ2-1; TRBD1 agrees at 12 bases. The trim removed 5 bases at V and 8 bases at J, leaving 7 bases unmatched. Germline CDR1 is SGHAT and CDR2 is FQNNGV. The CDR3 is 15 residues long. CDR3 sequence: CASSRDRGLLDEQFF. CDR3 nucleotides: TGTGCCAGCAGCCGGGACAGGGGGCTTCTCGATGAGCAGTTCTTC.

This clone was seen just once. The chain carries TRBV2 and TRBJ1-5; a weak D match, TRBD1 (6 bases). Trimming took 3 bases from V and 3 from J, leaving 15 bases between them. The CDR3 is 16 amino acids. Germline CDR1 SNHLY, CDR2 FYNNEI. DNA for the CDR3: TGTGCCAGCAGTGAGGAGCAGGCAGGGGCCAATCAGCCCCAGCATTTT. The encoded protein is CASSEEQAGANQPQHF.

This clone showed up just once. The chain links TRBV18 to TRBJ2-7, with D possibly TRBD2 on 5 matching bases. Germline V lookup: CDR1 KGHSH, CDR2 LQKENI. The CDR3 loop spans 14 amino acids. Trimming took off 4 bases at V and 0 bases at J, with 10 bases between the two ends. CDR3 DNA: TGTGCCAGCTCACGCTTAGGAGGCTCCTACGAGCAGTACTTC. Amino acid sequence: CASSRLGGSYEQYF.